This TCR beta chain was captured in a study of control samples from healthy donors and cancer patients. Clones were read by immunoSEQ multiplex PCR, and TCRdb kept only the in-frame ones, dropping some. Of tens of thousands of clones listed, 75% to 90% are singletons. On this clone: Germline is not matched at one junction end, which may reflect a read error.

CDR3 length equals 15 residues. The germline V gene encodes CDR1 SGHTA and CDR2 FQGNSA. The TCR was taken from a woman between 45 and 65 years old with lung cancer. The rearrangement joins TRBV7-2 to TRBJ1-2; D uncertain. Sequencing was done on a sample of PBMCs. CDR3 in amino acids: CASRGMAGLNSGYTF. DNA of the CDR3: TGTGCCAGCAGAGGGATGGCGGGCCTTAACTCTGGCTACACCTTC.